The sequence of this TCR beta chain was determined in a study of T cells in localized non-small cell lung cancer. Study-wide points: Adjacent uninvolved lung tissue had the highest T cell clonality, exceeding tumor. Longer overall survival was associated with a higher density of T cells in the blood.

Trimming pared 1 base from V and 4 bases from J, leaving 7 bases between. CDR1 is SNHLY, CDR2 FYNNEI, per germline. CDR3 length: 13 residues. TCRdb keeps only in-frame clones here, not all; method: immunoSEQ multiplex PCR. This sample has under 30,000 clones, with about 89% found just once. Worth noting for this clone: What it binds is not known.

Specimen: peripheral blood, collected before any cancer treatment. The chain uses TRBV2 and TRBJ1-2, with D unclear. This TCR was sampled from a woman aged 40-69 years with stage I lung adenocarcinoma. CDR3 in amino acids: CASSEVGSYGYTF. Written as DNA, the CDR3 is TGTGCCAGCAGTGAAGTTGGTTCCTATGGCTACACCTTC. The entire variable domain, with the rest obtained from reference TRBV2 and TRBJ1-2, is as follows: EPEVTQTPSHQVTQMGQEVILRCVPISNHLYFYWYRQILGQKVEFLVSFYNNEISEKSEIFDDQFSVERPDGSNFTLKIRSTKLEDSAMYFCASSEVGSYGYTFGSGTRLTVV.